Listed here is a single T cell receptor beta chain. Its antigen is not identified. The CDR3 extends 3 residues past the end of the read, so its final part is completed from the germline J gene. The entry originates in a study of T cell clonality in common variable immunodeficiency. Study results and limitations: Reportedly, TCR beta sequences from common variable immunodeficiency showed fewer deletions and N-nucleotide insertions.

The V end lost 3 bases, the J end lost 0 bases, and 11 bases lay between the germline ends. CDR3 length: 15 residues. The germline V gene has CDR1 LNHDA and CDR2 SQIVND (reference sequence). The CVID group had more than 12 females and fewer than 35 males, mean age roughly 40. CVID subjects were neither ill nor on immunomodulatory or immunosuppressive medication at sampling. Repertoires were generated with immunoSEQ multiplex PCR, while TCRdb's copy carries only in-frame clones and drops some. In total the sample includes 25,000 to 30,000 clones, none of them seen once. The receptor was derived from a human donor with common variable immunodeficiency. Sequencing was done on a sample of peripheral blood mononuclear cells. The chain links TRBV19 to TRBJ1-1; the D gene is possibly TRBD1 (6 bases). The part of the CDR3 DNA that was read is TGTGCCAGTAGTATGGGCAGGGGACTGAACACTGAA. Amino acid sequence: CASSMGRGLNTE. The entire CDR3 protein is CASSMGRGLNTEAFF.